These T cell receptor beta chains were read from a single sample in a study of beta chain features in type 1 diabetes. Measured with immunoSEQ multiplex PCR; TCRdb has only the in-frame clones, and not every one. The table includes 100,000 to 150,000 clones, around 9% detected once. The sequencing sample was made of central memory CD4+ T cells from blood. Source of these receptors: a man aged 25 to 40 with type 1 diabetes. CDR3s include the opening cysteine and the closing phenylalanine or tryptophan. A D gene is named only where the DNA matches it firmly. Clone sizes are given selectively: once, few, many, or a class where the clone is expanded.

clone_size | j_call | d_call | v_call | cdr3_aa | cdr3_nt
few | TRBJ2-7 | . | TRBV4-2 | CASSLIYRGQAGRDEQYF | TGTGCCAGCAGCCTTATTTACAGGGGACAGGCTGGGAGGGACGAGCAGTACTTC
. | TRBJ2-7 | . | TRBV29-1 | CSVGSGIDEQYF | TGCAGCGTTGGTTCAGGGATCGACGAGCAGTACTTC
many | TRBJ2-2 | TRBD1 | TRBV14 | CASSQSPGTGYTGELFF | TGTGCCAGCAGCCAATCCCCCGGGACAGGTTACACCGGGGAGCTGTTTTTT
few | TRBJ2-3 | . | TRBV5-1 | CASSRSADNTQYF | TGCGCCAGCAGCCGATCGGCGGACAATACGCAGTATTTT
. | TRBJ2-4 | TRBD1 | TRBV9 | CASSPGTGGTIQYF | TGTGCCAGCAGCCCCGGGACAGGGGGGACCATTCAGTACTTC
few | TRBJ2-5 | TRBD2 | TRBV4-2 | CASSRATSGQETQYF | TGTGCCAGCAGCCGAGCGACTAGCGGTCAAGAGACCCAGTACTTC
few | TRBJ2-6 | . | TRBV4-3 | CASSRFSGGGANVLTF | TGCGCCAGCAGCCGCTTCAGCGGTGGGGGGGCCAACGTCCTGACTTTC
. | TRBJ2-7 | . | TRBV7-8 | CASSLGPRDEQYF | TGTGCCAGCAGCTTGGGGCCTAGGGACGAGCAGTACTTC
. | TRBJ1-6 | . | TRBV6-5 | CASGPSSYNSPLHF | TGTGCCAGCGGGCCGAGCTCCTATAATTCACCCCTCCACTTT
few | TRBJ2-1 | . | TRBV10-3 | CAISKSGSDNEQFF | TGTGCCATCTCGAAGAGCGGGTCGGACAATGAGCAGTTCTTC
. | TRBJ1-4 | . | TRBV4-2 | CASSSGEDEKLFF | TGTGCCAGCAGCTCGGGGGAGGATGAAAAACTGTTTTTT
few | TRBJ1-6 | . | TRBV27 | CASSLRESPLHF | TGTGCCAGCAGTTTACGGGAGTCACCCCTCCACTTT
few | TRBJ2-5 | . | TRBV19 | CASSILSEETQYF | TGTGCCAGTAGTATTTTGTCAGAAGAGACCCAGTACTTC
. | TRBJ2-5 | TRBD2 | TRBV14 | CASSQNSGGASYF | TGTGCCAGCAGCCAAAATAGCGGGGGGGCCTCGTACTTC
. | TRBJ1-2 | . | TRBV4-1 | CASSPSLAGEVYGYTF | TGCGCCAGCAGCCCCAGCCTAGCAGGGGAAGTCTATGGCTACACCTTC
many | TRBJ1-1 | TRBD1 | TRBV25-1 | CASSEVGQAGTEAFF | TGTGCCAGCAGTGAAGTCGGACAGGCGGGGACTGAAGCTTTCTTT
many | TRBJ1-6 | . | TRBV7-3 | CASSLAAGRFRSPLHF | TGTGCCAGCAGCTTAGCCGCAGGCCGGTTTCGCTCACCCCTCCACTTT
. | TRBJ2-1 | . | TRBV5-1 | CASRFGGGNYNEQFF | TGCGCCAGCAGATTCGGGGGAGGCAATTACAATGAGCAGTTCTTC
. | TRBJ1-6 | . | TRBV28 | CASSLGTPPLHF | TGTGCCAGCAGCCTAGGGACACCACCCCTCCACTTT
few | TRBJ2-1 | . | TRBV4-3 | CASSQSLGNNEQFF | TGCGCCAGCAGCCAATCCTTGGGCAACAATGAGCAGTTCTTC
few | TRBJ2-5 | . | TRBV30 | CAWGGGETQYF | TGTGCCTGGGGGGGCGGAGAGACCCAGTACTTC
many | TRBJ1-2 | . | TRBV25-1 | CASSRGETNYGYTF | TGTGCCAGCAGCAGGGGAGAGACTAACTATGGCTACACCTTC
many | TRBJ2-4 | . | TRBV9 | CASSSRDFGNIQYF | TGTGCCAGCAGCTCCCGGGACTTTGGAAACATTCAGTACTTC
few | TRBJ2-5 | TRBD2 | TRBV9 | CASSSGGETQYF | TGTGCCAGCAGCTCGGGGGGTGAGACCCAGTACTTC
. | TRBJ2-1 | . | TRBV5-1 | CASSPGLSYNEQFF | TGCGCCAGCAGCCCAGGGCTTTCATACAATGAGCAGTTCTTC